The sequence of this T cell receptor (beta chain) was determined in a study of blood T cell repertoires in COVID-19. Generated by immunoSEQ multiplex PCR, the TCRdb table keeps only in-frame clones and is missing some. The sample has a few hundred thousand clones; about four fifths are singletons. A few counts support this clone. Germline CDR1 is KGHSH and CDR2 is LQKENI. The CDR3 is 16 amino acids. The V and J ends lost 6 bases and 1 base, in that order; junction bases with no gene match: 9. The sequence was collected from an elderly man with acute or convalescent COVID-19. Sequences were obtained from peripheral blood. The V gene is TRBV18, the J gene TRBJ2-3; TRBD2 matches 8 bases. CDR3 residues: CASSRGLGGGTDTQYF. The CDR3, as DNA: TGTGCCAGCTCGCGGGGACTAGGAGGGGGCACAGATACGCAGTATTTT.